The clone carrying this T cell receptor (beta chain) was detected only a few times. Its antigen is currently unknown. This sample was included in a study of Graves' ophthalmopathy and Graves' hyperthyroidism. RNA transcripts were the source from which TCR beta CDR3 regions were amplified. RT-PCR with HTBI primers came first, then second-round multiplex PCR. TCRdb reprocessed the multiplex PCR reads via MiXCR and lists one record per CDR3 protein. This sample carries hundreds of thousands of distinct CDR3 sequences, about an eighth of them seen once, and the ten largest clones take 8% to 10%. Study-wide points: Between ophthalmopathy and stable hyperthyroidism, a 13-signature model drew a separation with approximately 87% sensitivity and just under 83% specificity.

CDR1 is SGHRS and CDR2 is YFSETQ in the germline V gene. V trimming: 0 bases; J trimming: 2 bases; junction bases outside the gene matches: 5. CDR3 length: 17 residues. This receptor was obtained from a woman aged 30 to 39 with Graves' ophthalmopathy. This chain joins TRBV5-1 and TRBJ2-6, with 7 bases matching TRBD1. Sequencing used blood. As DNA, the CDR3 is TGCGCCAGCAGCTTGGCAGGGGGAATTGCTGGGGCCAACGTCCTGACTTTC. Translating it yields CASSLAGGIAGANVLTF.